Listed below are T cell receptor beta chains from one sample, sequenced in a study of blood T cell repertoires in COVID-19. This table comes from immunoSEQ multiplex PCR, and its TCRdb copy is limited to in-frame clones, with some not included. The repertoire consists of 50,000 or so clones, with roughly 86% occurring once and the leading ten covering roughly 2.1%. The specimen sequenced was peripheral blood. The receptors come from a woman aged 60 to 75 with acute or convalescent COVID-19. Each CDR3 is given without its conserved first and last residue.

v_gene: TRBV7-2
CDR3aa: ASSLYRGTDTQY

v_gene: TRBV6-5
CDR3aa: ASSETGGTNYGYT

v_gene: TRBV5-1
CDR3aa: ASSYYLMGQGDYGYT

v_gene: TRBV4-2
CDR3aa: ASSQEMGGMGTEAF

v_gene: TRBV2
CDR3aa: ARDGTGISYGYT

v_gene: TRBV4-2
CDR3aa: ASSQPGTANYGYT

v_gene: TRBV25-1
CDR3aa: ASSESLGRGPQH

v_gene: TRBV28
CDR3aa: ASSLRHRNGYT

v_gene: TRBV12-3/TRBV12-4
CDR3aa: ASSRGGNTEAF

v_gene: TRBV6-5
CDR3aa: ASSTSTDYNEQF

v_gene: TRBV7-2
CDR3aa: ASSLAGTSRTDTQY

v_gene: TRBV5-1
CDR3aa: ASRSNPGTGVETQY

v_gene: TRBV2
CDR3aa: ATRTDFYEQY

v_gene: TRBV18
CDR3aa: ASSLGLAGGDNEQF

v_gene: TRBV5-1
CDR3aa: ASSIAGTGAYEQY

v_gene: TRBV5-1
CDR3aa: ASSLVGGNEKLF

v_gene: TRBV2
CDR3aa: ASTPGGRSNTGELF

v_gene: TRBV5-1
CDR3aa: ASSTAGEHTEAF

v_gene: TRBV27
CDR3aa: ASSFNRGLDEQY

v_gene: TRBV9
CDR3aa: ASSVTGTFSDEQY